This T cell receptor (beta chain) is drawn from a study of blood T cells in healthy people across ages. Together with a sample-barcoded 5' primer, a J-beta primer mix was included in a second PCR lasting about 6 to 11 cycles. Researchers report that a template-switch adaptor with 12 random nucleotides tagged each cDNA molecule. A single record per CDR3 protein comes from TCRdb applying MiXCR to the 5' RACE reads. The sample holds roughly 680,000 distinct CDR3 sequences; approximately 50% are singletons and the top ten take 25% to 35%. V was cut by 0 bases and J by 2 bases, with 14 bases left in between. CDR3 size: 15 residues. Germline V CDR1 and CDR2: DFQATT, SNEGSKA (reference sequence). Overall study results and limits: Roughly linearly, TCR beta diversity per million T cells fell as age increased.

Remarks on this clonotype: Its antigen is not identified.

The TCR sequence derives from a woman aged 60-75 years in good health. What was sequenced was blood. The chain combines TRBV20-1 with TRBJ2-7, with a weak D call TRBD1 (6 bases). CDR3 sequence reads: CSARDLTGDPYEQYF. The CDR3 nucleotides are TGCAGTGCTAGAGACCTGACAGGCGATCCCTACGAGCAGTACTTC.